A few counts support the clone carrying this T cell receptor (beta chain). Its specificity is not known. This entry belongs to a study of T-cell memory formation after mild COVID-19. Whole-study findings and limits: Contracting clones localized mainly to CM and EM when CD4+ and mainly to EMRA when CD8+.

Each CDR3 protein is one row after TCRdb ran MiXCR on the 5' RACE reads. The repertoire consists of some 190,000 distinct CDR3 sequences, with approximately 16% occurring once and the leading ten covering roughly 2.1%. CDR3 length equals 14 residues. Germline lookup yields CDR1 SGHRS and CDR2 YFSETQ. V dropped 0 bases and J dropped 7 bases, with 11 bases sitting between them. The sequence came from an adult woman who had mild COVID-19 (a few samples of this study predate the infection). Cell type and time point are not known. This chain connects TRBV5-1 to TRBJ1-5; weak D call: TRBD1 (5 bases). The sequencing input was PBMCs or a T cell subset sorted from them (not recorded which). Here the CDR3 reads CASSLEGGTQPQHF. The DNA for the CDR3 is TGCGCCAGCAGCTTGGAGGGAGGGACCCAGCCCCAGCATTTT.